This TCR beta chain was identified during a study of identical twins (TCRdb year 2016). Turning to the overall study: To test whether fetal clonotypes persist, this study deep-sequenced TCR alpha and beta repertoires from monozygotic twins, from unrelated adults of various ages, and from cord blood. To rule out contamination, replicate twin experiments were performed at different times with different library preparation protocols.

Every donor was a healthy Caucasian. The twin cohort comprised three pairs of female monozygotic twins, all aged about 18 to 29 years. Peripheral blood mononuclear cells were the source from which RNA for the TCR libraries was isolated. This clonotype has just a few counts. What antigen it recognizes has not been identified. No much larger clonotype is one base removed from it; base qualities were not supplied. Summary of the overall study and its limitations: Recombination models systematically underestimated out-of-frame TCR alpha sharing in monozygotic twins but agreed with sharing between unrelated individuals. Excess twin sharing in beta out-of-frame sequences was weaker because fewer shared sequences lowered the signal-to-noise ratio. Fewer insertions were carried by abundant cord blood beta clonotypes, a similar but weaker trend appeared in young adult naive repertoires, and no such trend appeared in memory repertoires. Compared with coincidental sharing between unrelated individuals, out-of-frame TCR alpha sequences shared between twins had an excess of sequences with low generation probability. Conclusions relied on cross-sectional statistical analysis, since the same donors could not be followed over many years. Zero-insertion analyses could be partly confounded by invariant T cells such as MAIT and iNKT, though diverse VJ usage argued against such confounding for most clonotypes.

The CDR3 goes from the cysteine to the phenylalanine over 14 residues. The kept DNA is CDR3 alone, 42 bases in frame from the first base. CDR1 and CDR2 were assigned from the germline V gene (reference sequence) as LGHDT and YNNKEL. Trimming takes 6 bases from V and 10 bases from J, and the germline ends sit 16 bases apart. Library prep was done by 5' RACE. Reads for this sample came from an Illumina HiSeq 2000. Template switching introduced a universal primer binding site; the final cDNA contained a unique molecular identifier, enabling accurate counting of TCR cDNA molecules. First-strand cDNA for TCR alpha and beta chains was synthesized from specific primers in the conserved constant-segment region. To control for contamination, each cDNA library was double barcoded with a SMART-Mk sample barcode plus Illumina barcodes. TruSeq adapter sequences and Illumina sample barcodes were added in two successive PCR steps. The Illumina HiSeq platform was used with custom primers to sequence TCR alpha and beta cDNA libraries. In the paper's pipeline: MiGEC processed the raw reads to extract unique molecular identifiers, while MiXCR was used to determine the CDR3 positions. Recombination models were inferred per individual with the repgenHMM and IGoR tools using an EM algorithm. Shared clonotype analysis was performed with the tcR package in R, normalizing sharing by the product of cloneset sizes. Out-of-frame nonproductive sequences were analyzed to study raw recombination free of thymic and clonal selection effects. TCRdb reran the public reads through fastp at Q25 and MiXCR, keeping productive beta chains. Every entry covers one CDR3 protein and lists the most common genes and DNA from its rows. TCRdb, rather than the study authors, made the V and J calls. This sample gives approximately 600,000 distinct CDR3 sequences in total; just over 7% of them show up just once. The ten largest clones add up to roughly 1.6% of the sample.

This sample also belongs to another study, concerning yellow fever vaccine responses in identical twins. From the second report: The authors reported that the T cell response to vaccination in identical twins appeared partly convergent and partly personalized. In the study, vaccine-responding T cell clones were precisely tracked in identical twins.

Material for sequencing was PBMCs. The chain is assembled from TRBV3-1 and TRBJ1-6; a tentative D call is TRBD1 (5 bases match). The TCR sequence derives from a woman between 18 and 29 years old in good health. The encoded CDR3 is CASRTGGVESPLHF. Here is the DNA: TGTGCCAGCAGGACCGGGGGGGTTGAATCACCCCTCCACTTT.